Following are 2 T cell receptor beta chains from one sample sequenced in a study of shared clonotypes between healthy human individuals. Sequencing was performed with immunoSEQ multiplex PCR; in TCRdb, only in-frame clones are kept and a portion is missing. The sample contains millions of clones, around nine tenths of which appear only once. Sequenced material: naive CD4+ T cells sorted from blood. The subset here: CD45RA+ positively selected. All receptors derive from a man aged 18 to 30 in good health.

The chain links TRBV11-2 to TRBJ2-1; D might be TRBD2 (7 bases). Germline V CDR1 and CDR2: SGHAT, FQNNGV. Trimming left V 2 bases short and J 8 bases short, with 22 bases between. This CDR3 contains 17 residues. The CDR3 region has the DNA TGTGCCAGCAGCTTAACGGGGGGCAGGGATGGGAGGGATGAGCAGTTCTTC. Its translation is CASSLTGGRDGRDEQFF.

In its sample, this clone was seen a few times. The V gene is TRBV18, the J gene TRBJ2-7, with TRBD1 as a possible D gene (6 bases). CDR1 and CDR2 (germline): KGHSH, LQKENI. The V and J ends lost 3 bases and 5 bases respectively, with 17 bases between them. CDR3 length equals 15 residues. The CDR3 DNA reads TGTGCCAGCTCACCGCTACTTGGGGGCGCCGACGAGCAGTACTTC. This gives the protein CASSPLLGGADEQYF.